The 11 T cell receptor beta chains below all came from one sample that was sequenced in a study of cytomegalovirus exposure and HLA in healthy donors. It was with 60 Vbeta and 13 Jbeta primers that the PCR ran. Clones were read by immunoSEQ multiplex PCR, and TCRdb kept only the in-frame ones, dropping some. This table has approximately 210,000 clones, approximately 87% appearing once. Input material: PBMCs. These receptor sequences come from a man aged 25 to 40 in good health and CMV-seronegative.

The CDR3 nucleotides are TGTGCCAGCAGCTTAGACAGTTCATATAGCAATCAGCCCCAGCATTTT. It encodes CASSLDSSYSNQPQHF. V gene TRBV28 combines with J gene TRBJ1-5; a possible D gene is TRBD1 (5 bases). The CDR3 loop spans 16 amino acids. V was trimmed by 6 bases and J by 0 bases, leaving 15 bases between them. Germline-derived CDR1 and CDR2 are MDHEN and SYDVKM. Together with reference TRBV28 and TRBJ1-5, the CDR3 gives the full variable domain: DVKVTQSSRYLVKRTGEKVFLECVQDMDHENMFWYRQDPGLGLRLIYFSYDVKMKEKGDIPEGYSVSREKKERFSLILESASTNQTSMYLCASSLDSSYSNQPQHFGDGTRLSIL.

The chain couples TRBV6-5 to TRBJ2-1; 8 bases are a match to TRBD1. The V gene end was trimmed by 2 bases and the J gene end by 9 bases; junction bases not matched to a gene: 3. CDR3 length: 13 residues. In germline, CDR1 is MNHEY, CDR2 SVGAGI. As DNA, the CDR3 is TGTGCCAGCAGTTACGTACAGGGGGGTGAGCAGTTCTTC. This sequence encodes CASSYVQGGEQFF.

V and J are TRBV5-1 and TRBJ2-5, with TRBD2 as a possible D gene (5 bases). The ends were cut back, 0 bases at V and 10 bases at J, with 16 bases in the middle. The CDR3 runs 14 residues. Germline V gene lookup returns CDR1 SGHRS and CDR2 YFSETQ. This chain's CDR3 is CASSLAGGQEGQYF. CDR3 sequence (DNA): TGCGCCAGCAGCTTGGCGGGTGGGCAAGAGGGCCAGTACTTC.

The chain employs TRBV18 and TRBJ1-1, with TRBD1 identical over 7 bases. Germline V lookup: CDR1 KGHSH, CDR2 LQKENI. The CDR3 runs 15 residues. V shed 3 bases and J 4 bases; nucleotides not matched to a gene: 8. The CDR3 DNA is TGTGCCAGCTCACCCCGGACGGGACAGACCACTGAAGCTTTCTTT. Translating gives CASSPRTGQTTEAFF.

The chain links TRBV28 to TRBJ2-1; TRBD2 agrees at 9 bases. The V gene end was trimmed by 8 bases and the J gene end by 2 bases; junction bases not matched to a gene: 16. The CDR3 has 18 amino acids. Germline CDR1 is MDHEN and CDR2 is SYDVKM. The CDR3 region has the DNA TGTGCCAGCCCACCCCCAGGGGCGGGCGGGAGGGCCTACAATGAGCAGTTCTTC. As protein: CASPPPGAGGRAYNEQFF.

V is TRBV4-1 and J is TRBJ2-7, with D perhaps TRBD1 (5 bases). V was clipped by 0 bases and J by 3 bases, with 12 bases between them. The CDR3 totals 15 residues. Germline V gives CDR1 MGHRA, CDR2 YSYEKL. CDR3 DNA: TGCGCCAGCAGCCAAGAAGGGGCCAGACTCTACGAGCAGTACTTC. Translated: CASSQEGARLYEQYF.

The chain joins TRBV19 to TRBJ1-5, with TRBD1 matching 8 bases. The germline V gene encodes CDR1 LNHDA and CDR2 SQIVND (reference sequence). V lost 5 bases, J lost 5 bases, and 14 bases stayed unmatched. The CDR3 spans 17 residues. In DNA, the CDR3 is TGTGCCAGTAGTGCAGAGGTAACAGGGGGACAGTATCAGCCCCAGCATTTT. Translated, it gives CASSAEVTGGQYQPQHF.

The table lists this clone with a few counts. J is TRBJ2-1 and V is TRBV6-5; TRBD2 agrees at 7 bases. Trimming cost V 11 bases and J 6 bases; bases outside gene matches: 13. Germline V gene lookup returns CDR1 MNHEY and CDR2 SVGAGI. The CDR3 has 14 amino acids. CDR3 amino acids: CAAQRAGRRNEQFF. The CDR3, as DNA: TGTGCCGCGCAAAGAGCGGGACGTCGCAATGAGCAGTTCTTC.

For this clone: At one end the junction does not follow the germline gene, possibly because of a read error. The CDR3 is CATSRGNQMGGYTF. CDR3 DNA: TGTGCCACCAGCAGGGGGAATCAGATGGGTGGCTACACCTTC. The gene calls are TRBV7-6 and TRBJ1-2; 7 bases agree with TRBD1. CDR1 is SGHVS and CDR2 is FNYEAQ in the germline V gene. The CDR3 is made up of 14 amino acids.

In nucleotides, the CDR3 is TGCAGCGTCGTACCGGGACAGGCAAACACCATATATTTT. It specifies CSVVPGQANTIYF. V and J are TRBV29-1 and TRBJ1-3; 8 bases are shared with TRBD1. This CDR3 is built from 13 residues. V gave up 6 bases and J gave up 6 bases; unmatched junction bases: 7. Per germline, CDR1 SQVTM and CDR2 ANQGSEA.

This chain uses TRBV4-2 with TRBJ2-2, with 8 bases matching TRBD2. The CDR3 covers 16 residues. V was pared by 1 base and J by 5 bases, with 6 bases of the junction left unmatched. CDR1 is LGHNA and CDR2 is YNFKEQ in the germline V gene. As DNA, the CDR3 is TGTGCCAGCAGCCAAGTGAGGGCTAGCGGGACCGGGGAGCTGTTTTTT. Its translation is CASSQVRASGTGELFF.